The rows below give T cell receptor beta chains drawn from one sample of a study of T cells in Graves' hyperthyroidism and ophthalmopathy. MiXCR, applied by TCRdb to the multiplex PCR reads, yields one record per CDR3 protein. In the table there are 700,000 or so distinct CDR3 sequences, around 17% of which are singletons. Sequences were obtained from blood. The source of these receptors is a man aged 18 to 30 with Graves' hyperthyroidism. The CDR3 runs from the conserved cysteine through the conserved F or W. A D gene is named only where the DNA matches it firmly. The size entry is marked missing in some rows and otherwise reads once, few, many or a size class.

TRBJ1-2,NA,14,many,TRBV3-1,TGTGCCAGCAGCCAAGGGAACAGGGTCTATGGCTACACCTTC,CASSQGNRVYGYTF
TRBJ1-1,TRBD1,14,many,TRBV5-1,TGTGCCAGCTCATCGACAGGGGTGAACACTGAAGCTTTCTTT,CASSSTGVNTEAFF
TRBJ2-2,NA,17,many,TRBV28,TGTGCCAGCAGTTTTGGTGTAGGACAGAAGTACACCGGGGAGCTGTTTTTT,CASSFGVGQKYTGELFF
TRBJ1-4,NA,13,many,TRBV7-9,TGTGCCAGCAGCTTAGGAGGACAGTTGAAACTGTTTTTT,CASSLGGQLKLFF
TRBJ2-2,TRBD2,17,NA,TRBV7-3,TGTGCCAGCAGCTTAACAGGTTTAGCGGGAAACACCGGGGAGCTGTTTTTT,CASSLTGLAGNTGELFF
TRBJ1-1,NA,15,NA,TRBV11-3,TGTGCCAGCAGCTCCAGGGGCACGATGAACACTGAAGCTTTCTTT,CASSSRGTMNTEAFF
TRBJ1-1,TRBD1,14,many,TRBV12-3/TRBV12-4,TGTGCCAGCAGACGACAGGGGGCGTATACTGAAGCTTTCTTT,CASRRQGAYTEAFF
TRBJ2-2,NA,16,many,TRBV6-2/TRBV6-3,TGTGCCAGCAGTTACGGGAGACCCGCGAACACCGGGGAGCTGTTTTTT,CASSYGRPANTGELFF
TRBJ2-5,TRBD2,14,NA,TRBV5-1,TGCGCCAGCAAGACCAGCGGGAGTAGTGAGACCCAGTACTTC,CASKTSGSSETQYF
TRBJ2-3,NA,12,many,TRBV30,TGTGCCTGGAAGTTCCAAACAGATACGCAGTATTTT,CAWKFQTDTQYF
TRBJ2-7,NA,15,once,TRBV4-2,TGTGCCAGCAGACAGGGGACTCCTAGCTCCTACGAGCAGTACTTC,CASRQGTPSSYEQYF
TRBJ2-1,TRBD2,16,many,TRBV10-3,TGTGCCATCAGTGAAGCGACTAGCGGGATCCTGGATGAGCAGTTCTTC,CAISEATSGILDEQFF
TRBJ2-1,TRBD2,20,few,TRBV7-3,TGTGCCAGCAGCTTAACGGGGACTAGCGGGAGGGGAGGGCGTATGAATGAGCAGTTCTTC,CASSLTGTSGRGGRMNEQFF
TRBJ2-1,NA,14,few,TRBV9,TGTGCCAGCAGCCCCCGATACCTTATCAATGAGCAGTTCTTC,CASSPRYLINEQFF
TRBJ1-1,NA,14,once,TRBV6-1,TGTGCCAGCACTGCCGCCAGGTTGAACACTGAAGCTTTCTTT,CASTAARLNTEAFF
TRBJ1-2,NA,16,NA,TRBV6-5,TGTGCCAGCAGTTACTCCTCCGGCAGCCCTAACTATGGCTACACCTTC,CASSYSSGSPNYGYTF
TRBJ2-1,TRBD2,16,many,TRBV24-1,TGTGCCACCAGTGACCGAAGCGGGAGGTCCCACAATGAGCAGTTCTTC,CATSDRSGRSHNEQFF
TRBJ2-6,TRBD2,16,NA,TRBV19,TGTGCCAGTAGTAAGACTAGCGGGTCTGGGGCCAACGTCCTGACTTTC,CASSKTSGSGANVLTF
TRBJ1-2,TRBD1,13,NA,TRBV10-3,TGTGCCATCAGTGAAGACAGGGGCGACGGCTACACCTTC,CAISEDRGDGYTF
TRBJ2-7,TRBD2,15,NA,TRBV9,TGTGCCAGCAGCGCCTCGGCTAGCGGAACCTACGAGCAGTACTTC,CASSASASGTYEQYF
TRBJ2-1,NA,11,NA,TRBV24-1,TGTGCCACCAGTGCGGACTATGAGCAGTTCTTC,CATSADYEQFF
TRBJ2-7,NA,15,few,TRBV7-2,TGTGCCAGCAGTTCCGGGGGCTCGGGACAAACGGAGCAGTACTTC,CASSSGGSGQTEQYF
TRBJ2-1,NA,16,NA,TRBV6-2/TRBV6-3,TGTACCAGCAGTGTACACCGGGACCTGTACGGCAATGAGCAGTTCTTC,CTSSVHRDLYGNEQFF
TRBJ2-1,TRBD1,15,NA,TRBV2,TGTGCCAGCAGTTATGGACAGGGAATTCGCAATGAGCAGCTCTTC,CASSYGQGIRNEQLF
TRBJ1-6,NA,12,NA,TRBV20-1,TGCAGTGGGGCAGACTATAATTCACCCCTCCACTTT,CSGADYNSPLHF
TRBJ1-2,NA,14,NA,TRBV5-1,TGCGCCAGCAGCCCTAACGGGGGGTCTTATGGCTACACCTTC,CASSPNGGSYGYTF
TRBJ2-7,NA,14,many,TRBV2,TGTGCCAGCAGTGGCCCCAGGGACTCCTACGAGCAGTACTTC,CASSGPRDSYEQYF
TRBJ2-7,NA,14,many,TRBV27,TGTGCCAGCACCTCCCCGGGCCTCTCCTACGAGCAGTACTTC,CASTSPGLSYEQYF
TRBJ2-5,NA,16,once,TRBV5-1,TGCGCCAGCAGCTTGAAAACAGCTGCTTTTTATGAGACCCAGTACTTC,CASSLKTAAFYETQYF
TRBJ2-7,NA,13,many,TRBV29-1,TGCAGCGTTGAAGGCAGGCGTGCCTACGAGCAGTACTTC,CSVEGRRAYEQYF
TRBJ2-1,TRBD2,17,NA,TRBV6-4,TGTGCCAGCAGTCCCGGGGCTAGCGGACATTCCTACAATGAGCAGTTCTTC,CASSPGASGHSYNEQFF
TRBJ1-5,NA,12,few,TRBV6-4,TGTGCCAGCAGGGGGACCAATCAGCCCCAGCATTTT,CASRGTNQPQHF
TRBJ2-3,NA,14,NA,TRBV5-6,TGTGCCAGCAGCTTTACGGCAGGGGTAGATACGCAGTATTTT,CASSFTAGVDTQYF
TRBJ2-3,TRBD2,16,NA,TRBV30,TGTGCCTGGAAATCACCAGGACTAGCGGGAGTTAATACGCAGTATTTT,CAWKSPGLAGVNTQYF
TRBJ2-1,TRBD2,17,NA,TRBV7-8,TGTGCCAGCAGCCCCCCGGGACTAGCGGGAGGGGTCAATGAGCAGTTCTTC,CASSPPGLAGGVNEQFF
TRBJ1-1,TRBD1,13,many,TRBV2,TGTGCCAGCAGTGGACAGGGGTTAACTGAAGCTTTCTTT,CASSGQGLTEAFF
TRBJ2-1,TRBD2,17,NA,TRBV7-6,TGTGCCAGCAGCCCAGTTGTCGCGGGAGGGTACGGCAATGAGCAGTTCTTC,CASSPVVAGGYGNEQFF
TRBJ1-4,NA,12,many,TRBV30,TGTGCCTGGAACGGCGGGGATGAAAAACTGTTTTTT,CAWNGGDEKLFF
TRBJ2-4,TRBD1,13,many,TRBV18,TGTGCCAGCTCTCCCCCGGACAGGGTCATTCAGTACTTC,CASSPPDRVIQYF
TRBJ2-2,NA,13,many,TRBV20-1,TGCAGTGCTAGGAGGACCCCGCCGGAGGAGCTGTTTTTT,CSARRTPPEELFF
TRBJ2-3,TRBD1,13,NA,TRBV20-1,TGCAGTATACAGGGGAAGGTGGGAGATACGCAGTATTTT,CSIQGKVGDTQYF
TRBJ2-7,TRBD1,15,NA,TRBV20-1,TGCAGTGCTAGAGATCGGTCAGGGGGCCCCCACGAGCAGTACTTC,CSARDRSGGPHEQYF
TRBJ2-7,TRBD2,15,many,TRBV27,TGTGCCAGCAGTTTTAGAGGACTAGCCCCGTACGAGCAGTACTTC,CASSFRGLAPYEQYF
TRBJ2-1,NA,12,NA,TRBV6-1,TGTGCCAGCAGCTGGTCCATAAATGAGCAGTTCTTC,CASSWSINEQFF
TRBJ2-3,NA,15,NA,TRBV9,TGTGCCAGCAGCGTAGGGGCTAGCGGCACAGATACGCAGTATTTT,CASSVGASGTDTQYF
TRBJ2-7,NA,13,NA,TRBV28,TGTGCCAGCGGTCCGGGACTGTACTACGAGCAGTACTTC,CASGPGLYYEQYF
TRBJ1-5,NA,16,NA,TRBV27,TGTGCCAGCAGTTTATCGGGCAGGGTGGGCAATCAGCCCCAGCATTTT,CASSLSGRVGNQPQHF
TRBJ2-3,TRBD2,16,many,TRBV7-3,TGTGCCAGCAGCCCTCAGCGGGGTCATAGCACAGATACGCAGTATTTT,CASSPQRGHSTDTQYF
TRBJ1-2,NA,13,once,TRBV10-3,TGTGCCATCTTGGACATCACTCTTTATGGCTACACCTTC,CAILDITLYGYTF
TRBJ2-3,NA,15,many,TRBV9,TGTGCCAGCGGCGGAGGGGGTTCGGGCACAGATACGCAGTATTTT,CASGGGGSGTDTQYF